The 5 T cell receptor beta chains listed next were all sequenced from one sample in a study of neurological immune-mediated disorders. The time point: longitudinal time-point 2. TCRdb re-analysed the 5' RACE reads in MiXCR, keeping a single row per CDR3 protein. The sample holds about 80,000 distinct CDR3 sequences, 5.8% seen once. Sequencing was performed on PBMCs. The receptors come from a woman in her sixties with multiple sclerosis.

This clonotype was detected a few times. The J gene is TRBJ1-2, the V gene TRBV7-6, with unresolved D. This CDR3 has 13 amino acids. Germline V CDR1 and CDR2: SGHVS, FNYEAQ. The V gene lost 1 base and the J gene lost 5 bases, with 8 bases spanning the gap. The CDR3 is CASSLEPRYGYTF. In DNA form, the CDR3 reads TGTGCCAGCAGCTTAGAACCTAGATATGGCTACACCTTC.

This clonotype appeared many times. The rearrangement joins TRBV4-2 to TRBJ1-1, with a weak D call TRBD1 (5 bases). The CDR3 runs to 15 residues. V was trimmed by 3 bases and J by 0 bases, leaving 11 bases between them. In germline, CDR1 is LGHNA, CDR2 YNFKEQ. The CDR3 sequence: CASSQGGLMNTEAFF. In nucleotides, the CDR3 is TGTGCCAGCAGCCAGGGGGGACTGATGAACACTGAAGCTTTCTTT.

This clonotype has a count of ten or more. The chain couples TRBV6-6 to TRBJ2-5, with a weak D call TRBD1 (5 bases). V lost 6 bases to trimming and J lost 9 bases, with 17 bases between them. CDR1 and CDR2 from the germline V gene are MNHNY and SVGAGI (reference sequence). The CDR3 contains 13 residues. The CDR3 sequence is CASRPQGPSAQYF. CDR3 sequence (DNA): TGTGCCAGCAGACCCCAGGGTCCGTCGGCCCAGTACTTC.

This clonotype was counted many times. The gene calls are TRBV5-1 and TRBJ2-1, with 13 bases lining up with TRBD2. The CDR3 runs 16 residues. Germline values: CDR1 SGHRS, CDR2 YFSETQ. The trim removed 4 bases at V and 8 bases at J, leaving 9 bases unmatched. CDR3 amino acids: CASSIPTSGGADEQFF. In DNA form, the CDR3 reads TGCGCCAGCAGCATCCCAACTAGCGGGGGGGCAGATGAGCAGTTCTTC.

This clonotype was observed many times. The V and J genes are TRBV6-5 and TRBJ1-4; 9 nucleotides match TRBD1. Germline trimming cut 5 bases from V and 5 bases from J; bases unmatched to any gene: 6. Germline CDR1 is MNHEY and CDR2 is SVGAGI. The CDR3 sequence is 15 residues long. CDR3: CASSQAGTGNEKLFF. Here the CDR3 DNA reads TGTGCCAGCAGTCAAGCCGGGACAGGGAATGAAAAACTGTTTTTT.